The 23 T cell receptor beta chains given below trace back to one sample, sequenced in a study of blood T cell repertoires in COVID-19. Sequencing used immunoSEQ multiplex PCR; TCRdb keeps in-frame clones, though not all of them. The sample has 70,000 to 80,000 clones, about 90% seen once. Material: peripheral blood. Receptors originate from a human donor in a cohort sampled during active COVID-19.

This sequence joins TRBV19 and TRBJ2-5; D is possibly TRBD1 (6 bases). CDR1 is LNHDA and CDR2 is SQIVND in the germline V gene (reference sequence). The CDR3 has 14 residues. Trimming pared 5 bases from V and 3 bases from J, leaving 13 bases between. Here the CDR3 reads CASSVERQEETQYF. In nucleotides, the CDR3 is TGTGCCAGTAGTGTGGAGAGACAGGAAGAGACCCAGTACTTC.

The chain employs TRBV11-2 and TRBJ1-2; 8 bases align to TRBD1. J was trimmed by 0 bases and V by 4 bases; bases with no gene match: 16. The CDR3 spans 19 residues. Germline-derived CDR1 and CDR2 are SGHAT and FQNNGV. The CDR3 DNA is TGTGCCAGCAGCTACAGGGGGGGGCGCGGGACCGCCGCTAACTATGGCTACACCTTC. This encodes CASSYRGGRGTAANYGYTF. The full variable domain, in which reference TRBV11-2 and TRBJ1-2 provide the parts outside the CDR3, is EAGVAQSPRYKIIEKRQSVAFWCNPISGHATLYWYQQILGQGPKLLIQFQNNGVVDDSQLPKDRFSAERLKGVDSTLKIQPAKLEDSAVYLCASSYRGGRGTAANYGYTFGSGTRLTVV.

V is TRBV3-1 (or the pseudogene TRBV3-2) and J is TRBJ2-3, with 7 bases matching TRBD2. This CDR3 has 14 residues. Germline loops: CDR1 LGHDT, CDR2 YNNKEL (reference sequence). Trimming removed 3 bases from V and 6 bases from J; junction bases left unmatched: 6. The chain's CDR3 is CASSQEGLGDTQYF. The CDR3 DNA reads TGTGCCAGCAGCCAGGAAGGACTAGGCGATACGCAGTATTTT.

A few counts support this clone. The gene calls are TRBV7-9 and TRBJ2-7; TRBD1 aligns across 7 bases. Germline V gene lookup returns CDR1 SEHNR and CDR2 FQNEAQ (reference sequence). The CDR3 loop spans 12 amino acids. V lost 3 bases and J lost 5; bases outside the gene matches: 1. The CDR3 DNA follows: TGTGCCAGCAGCTTGACAGGGAACGAGCAGTACTTC. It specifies CASSLTGNEQYF.

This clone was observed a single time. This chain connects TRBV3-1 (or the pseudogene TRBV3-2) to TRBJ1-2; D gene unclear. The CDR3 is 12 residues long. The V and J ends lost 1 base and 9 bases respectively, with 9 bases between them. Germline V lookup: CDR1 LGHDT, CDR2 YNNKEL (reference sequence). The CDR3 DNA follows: TGTGCCAGCAGCCAAGTCAAACACCGCTACACCTTC. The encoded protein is CASSQVKHRYTF.

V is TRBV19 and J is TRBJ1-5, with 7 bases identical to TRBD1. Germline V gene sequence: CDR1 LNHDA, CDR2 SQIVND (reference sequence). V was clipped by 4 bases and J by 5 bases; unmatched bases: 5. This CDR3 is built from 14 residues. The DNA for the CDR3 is TGTGCCAGTAGTACTGACAGGGACGATCAGCCCCAGCATTTT. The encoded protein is CASSTDRDDQPQHF.

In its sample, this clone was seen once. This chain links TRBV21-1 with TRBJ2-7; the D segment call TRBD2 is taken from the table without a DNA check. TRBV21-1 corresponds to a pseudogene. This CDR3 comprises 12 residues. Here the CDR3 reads CASFGGDYEQYF. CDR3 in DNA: TGTGCCAGCTTCGGCGGGGACTACGAGCAGTACTTC.

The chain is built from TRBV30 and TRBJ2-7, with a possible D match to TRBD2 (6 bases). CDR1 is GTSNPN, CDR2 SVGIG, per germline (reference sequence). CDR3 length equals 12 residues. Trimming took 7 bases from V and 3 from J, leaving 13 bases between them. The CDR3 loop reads CAYTGENYEQYF. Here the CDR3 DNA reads TGTGCCTACACGGGGGAGAACTACGAGCAGTACTTC.

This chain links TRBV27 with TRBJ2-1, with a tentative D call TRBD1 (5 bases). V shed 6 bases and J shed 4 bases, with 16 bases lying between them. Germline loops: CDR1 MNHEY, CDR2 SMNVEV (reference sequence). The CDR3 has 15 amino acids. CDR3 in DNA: TGTGCCAGCAGCTTCGCCGGCAGGGTGTACAATGAGCAGTTCTTC. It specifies CASSFAGRVYNEQFF.

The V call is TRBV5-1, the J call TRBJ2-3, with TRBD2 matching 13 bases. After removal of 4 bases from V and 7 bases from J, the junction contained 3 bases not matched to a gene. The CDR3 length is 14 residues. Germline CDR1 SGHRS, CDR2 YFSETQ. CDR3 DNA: TGCGCCAGCAGCCCCGGGACTAGCGGGAATACGCAGTATTTT. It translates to CASSPGTSGNTQYF.

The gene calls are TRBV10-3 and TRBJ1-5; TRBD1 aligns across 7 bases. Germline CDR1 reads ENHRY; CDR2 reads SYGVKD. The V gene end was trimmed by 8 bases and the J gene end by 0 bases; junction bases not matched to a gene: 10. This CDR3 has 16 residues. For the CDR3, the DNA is TGTGCCATCGGAGGGACCGGGACAGTTAGCAATCAGCCCCAGCATTTT. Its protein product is CAIGGTGTVSNQPQHF.

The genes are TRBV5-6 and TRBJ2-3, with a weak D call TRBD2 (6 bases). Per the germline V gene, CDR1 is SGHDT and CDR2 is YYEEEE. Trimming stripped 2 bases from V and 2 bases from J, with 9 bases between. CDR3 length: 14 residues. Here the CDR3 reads CASSLPGVTDTQYF. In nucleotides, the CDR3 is TGTGCCAGCAGCTTACCGGGGGTCACAGATACGCAGTATTTT.

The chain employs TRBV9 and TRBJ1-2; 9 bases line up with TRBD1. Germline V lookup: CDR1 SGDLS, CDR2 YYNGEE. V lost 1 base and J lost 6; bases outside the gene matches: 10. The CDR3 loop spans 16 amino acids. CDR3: CASSVPRQGGWHGYTF. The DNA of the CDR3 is TGTGCCAGCAGCGTACCTCGACAGGGGGGATGGCATGGCTACACCTTC.

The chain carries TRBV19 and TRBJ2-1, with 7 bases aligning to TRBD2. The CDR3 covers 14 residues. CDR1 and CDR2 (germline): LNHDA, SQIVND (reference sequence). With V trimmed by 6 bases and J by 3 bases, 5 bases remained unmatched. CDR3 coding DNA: TGTGCCAGTAGCGGGGGGACTGACTACAATGAGCAGTTCTTC. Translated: CASSGGTDYNEQFF.

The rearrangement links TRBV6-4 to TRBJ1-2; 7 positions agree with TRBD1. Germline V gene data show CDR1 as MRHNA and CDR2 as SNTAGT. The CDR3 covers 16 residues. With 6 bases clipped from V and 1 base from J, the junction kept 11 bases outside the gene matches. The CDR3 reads CASSFRQGPFNYGYTF. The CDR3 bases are TGTGCCAGCAGCTTTAGACAGGGTCCCTTTAACTATGGCTACACCTTC.

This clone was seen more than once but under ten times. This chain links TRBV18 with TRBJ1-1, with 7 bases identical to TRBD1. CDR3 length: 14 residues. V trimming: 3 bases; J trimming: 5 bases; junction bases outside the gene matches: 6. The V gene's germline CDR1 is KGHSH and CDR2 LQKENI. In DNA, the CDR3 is TGTGCCAGCTCACCTGACAGGGTTGGAACTGAAGCTTTCTTT. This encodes CASSPDRVGTEAFF.

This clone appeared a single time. The CDR3 loop reads CASSEPRGGGTGETQYF. For the CDR3, the DNA is TGTGCCAGCAGTGAACCTCGGGGCGGGGGGACCGGGGAGACCCAGTACTTC. The chain uses TRBV2 and TRBJ2-5; 8 bases are shared with TRBD2. CDR1 is SNHLY, CDR2 FYNNEI, per germline. V was pared by 2 bases and J by 5 bases, with 13 bases of the junction left unmatched. The CDR3 contains 17 residues.

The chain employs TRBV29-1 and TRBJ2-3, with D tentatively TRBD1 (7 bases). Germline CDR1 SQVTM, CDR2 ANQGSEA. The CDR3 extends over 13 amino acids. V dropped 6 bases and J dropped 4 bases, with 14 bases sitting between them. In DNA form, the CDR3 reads TGCAGCGTGGAGACCAGGGGGGCAGATACGCAGTATTTT. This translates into CSVETRGADTQYF.

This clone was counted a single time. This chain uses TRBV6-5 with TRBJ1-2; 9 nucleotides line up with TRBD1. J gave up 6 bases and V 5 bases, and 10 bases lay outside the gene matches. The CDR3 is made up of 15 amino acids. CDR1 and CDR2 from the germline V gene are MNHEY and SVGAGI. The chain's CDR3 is CASSLSRTGVDGYTF. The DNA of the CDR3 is TGTGCCAGCAGTCTAAGCCGGACAGGGGTCGATGGCTACACCTTC.

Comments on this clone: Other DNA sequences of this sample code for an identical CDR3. The CDR3 coding sequence is TGTGCCATACGAACCGGGAGCACTGAAGCTTTCTTT. This encodes CAIRTGSTEAFF. The rearrangement joins TRBV10-3 to TRBJ1-1; D uncertain. The CDR3 totals 12 residues. Germline lookup yields CDR1 ENHRY and CDR2 SYGVKD. Trimming left V 9 bases short and J 4 bases short, with 12 bases between.

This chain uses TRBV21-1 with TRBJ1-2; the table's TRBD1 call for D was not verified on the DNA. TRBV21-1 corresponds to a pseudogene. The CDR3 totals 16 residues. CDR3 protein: CASSKEGQGINYGYTF. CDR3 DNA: TGTGCCAGCAGCAAAGAAGGGCAGGGGATTAACTATGGCTACACCTTC.

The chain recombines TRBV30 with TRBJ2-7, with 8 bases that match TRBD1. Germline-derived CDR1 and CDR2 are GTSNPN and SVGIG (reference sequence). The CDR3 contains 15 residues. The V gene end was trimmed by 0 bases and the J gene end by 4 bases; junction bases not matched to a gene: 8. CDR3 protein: CAWSVRGQAKYEQYF. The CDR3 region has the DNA TGTGCCTGGAGTGTACGGGGACAGGCGAAATACGAGCAGTACTTC.

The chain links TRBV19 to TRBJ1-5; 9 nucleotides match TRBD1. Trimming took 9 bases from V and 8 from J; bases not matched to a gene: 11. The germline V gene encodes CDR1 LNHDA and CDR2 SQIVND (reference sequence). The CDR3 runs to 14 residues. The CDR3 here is CASNQNRGQEPQHF. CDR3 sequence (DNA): TGTGCCAGCAACCAGAACAGGGGGCAGGAGCCCCAGCATTTT.